The 27 T cell receptor beta chains below were found in one sample sequenced in a study of beta chain features in type 1 diabetes. TCRB transcripts that were expressed got sequenced, as all of the isolated RNA had been reverse transcribed. The protocol was immunoSEQ multiplex PCR, while the TCRdb copy is restricted to in-frame clones and leaves out a portion. The sample carries hundreds of thousands of clones, roughly a sixth recorded once. The sequenced material came from naive CD4+ T cells from blood. These receptors all stem from a man aged 18 to 29 in good health.

Only a few counts were recorded for this clone. The rearrangement links TRBV10-3 to TRBJ2-7; 9 bases map to TRBD1. Germline trimming cut 10 bases from V and 1 base from J; bases unmatched to any gene: 11. CDR3 size: 15 residues. The germline V gene encodes CDR1 ENHRY and CDR2 SYGVKD. CDR3 sequence reads: CATNSGTGRSYEQYF. The CDR3 coding sequence is TGTGCCACCAATAGTGGGACAGGGCGTTCCTACGAGCAGTACTTC.

The V call is TRBV14, the J call TRBJ1-5, with TRBD1 matching over 10 bases. J was trimmed by 4 bases and V by 5 bases; bases with no gene match: 5. The germline CDR1 and CDR2 sequences are SGHDN and FVKESK. The CDR3 contains 15 residues. The DNA of the CDR3 is TGTGCCAGCAGCGCGACAGGGGGCGGGAATCAGCCCCAGCATTTT. Its translation is CASSATGGGNQPQHF.

V usage is TRBV7-9 and J usage is TRBJ1-5; D unclear. Germline CDR1 SEHNR, CDR2 FQNEAQ (reference sequence). Trimming removed 5 bases from V and 2 bases from J, with 13 bases in between. The CDR3 runs to 15 residues. The CDR3 DNA follows: TGTGCCAGCAGCCTCGAAGGGCGGGGCAATCAGCCCCAGCATTTT. This translates into CASSLEGRGNQPQHF.

This clone showed up just a few times. V usage is TRBV19 and J usage is TRBJ2-7; D is ambiguous. V was cut by 1 base and J by 9 bases, with 7 bases left in between. The V gene's germline CDR1 is LNHDA and CDR2 SQIVND (reference sequence). The CDR3 extends over 11 amino acids. The CDR3 DNA reads TGTGCCAGTAGTATAGGGCGAACGCAGTACTTC. Protein: CASSIGRTQYF.

A few counts support this clone. J is TRBJ2-7 and V is TRBV27; 10 nucleotides match TRBD2. Germline CDR1 reads MNHEY; CDR2 reads SMNVEV (reference sequence). The CDR3 has 15 residues. J lost 2 bases, V lost 5 bases, and 6 bases had no gene match. CDR3 bases: TGTGCCAGCAGTCTAGCGGGAGTAGGTACCTACGAGCAGTACTTC. Translating gives CASSLAGVGTYEQYF.

The chain is built from TRBV27 and TRBJ1-2; possible D gene TRBD1, 6 bases. This CDR3 has 14 residues. V was cut by 3 bases and J by 4 bases, with 12 bases left in between. CDR1 is MNHEY and CDR2 is SMNVEV in the germline V gene (reference sequence). The chain's CDR3 is CASSLAGTPYGYTF. The CDR3, as DNA: TGTGCCAGCAGTTTGGCCGGGACACCCTATGGCTACACCTTC.

This clone showed up just a few times. In DNA form, the CDR3 reads TGTGCCAGCAGGGGACTCTCCCAGGCCTATGAGCAGTTCTTC. This codes for CASRGLSQAYEQFF. The chain couples TRBV2 to TRBJ2-1; weak D call: TRBD2 (6 bases). Germline V gene sequence: CDR1 SNHLY, CDR2 FYNNEI. V was trimmed by 6 bases and J by 8 bases, leaving 17 bases between them. The CDR3 totals 14 residues.

V and J are TRBV5-4 and TRBJ1-2, with 10 nucleotides matching TRBD1. The CDR3 spans 15 residues. In germline, CDR1 is SGHNT, CDR2 YYREEE (reference sequence). V shed 7 bases and J 6 bases; nucleotides not matched to a gene: 12. In nucleotides, the CDR3 is TGTGCCAGCCGCCAGACAGGGGGCCCCCTCGATGGCTACACCTTC. Amino acid sequence: CASRQTGGPLDGYTF.

The chain carries TRBV7-9 and TRBJ1-2; 10 positions agree with TRBD1. Germline values: CDR1 SEHNR, CDR2 FQNEAQ (reference sequence). This CDR3 comprises 16 residues. The V and J ends lost 0 bases and 5 bases, in that order; junction bases with no gene match: 6. CDR3 bases: TGTGCCAGCAGCTTAGCATCGGGACAGGGGATTTATGGCTACACCTTC. As protein: CASSLASGQGIYGYTF. Full variable domain (remainder filled in from reference TRBV7-9 and TRBJ1-2): DTGVSQNPRHKITKRGQNVTFRCDPISEHNRLYWYRQTLGQGPEFLTYFQNEAQLEKSRLLSDRFSAERPKGSFSTLEIQRTEQGDSAMYLCASSLASGQGIYGYTFGSGTRLTVV.

This clone was recorded a few times. This chain joins TRBV5-1 and TRBJ2-6; unclear D gene. The CDR3 totals 14 residues. V was pared by 2 bases and J by 2 bases, with 5 bases between. Germline values: CDR1 SGHRS, CDR2 YFSETQ. CDR3 loop: CASSFRPGANVLTF. The CDR3 coding sequence is TGCGCCAGCAGCTTCCGCCCTGGGGCCAACGTCCTGACTTTC.

This clone has only a few counts. The V gene is TRBV28, the J gene TRBJ2-3; 7 bases line up with TRBD2. Germline CDR1 and CDR2: MDHEN and SYDVKM. This CDR3 has 18 residues. The V segment lost 10 bases and the J segment 5 bases; nucleotides outside the gene matches: 24. DNA of the CDR3: TGTGCCACCGCCCCCAATGTGTGGGGGGGATCCGAAGGAGATACGCAGTATTTT. It codes for CATAPNVWGGSEGDTQYF.

This clone came up a few times. This rearrangement joins TRBV20-1 to TRBJ1-5; unclear D gene. The CDR3 covers 11 residues. V was clipped by 3 bases and J by 4 bases, with 4 bases between them. Germline values: CDR1 DFQATT, CDR2 SNEGSKA (reference sequence). The CDR3 coding sequence is TGCAGTGCTAGGGTGAATCAGCCCCAGCATTTT. Amino acids: CSARVNQPQHF.

The chain is built from TRBV5-5 and TRBJ2-4; 7 positions agree with TRBD1. The CDR3 has 14 amino acids. Trimming took 4 bases from V and 7 from J; bases not matched to a gene: 8. Germline CDR1 reads SGHKS; CDR2 reads YYEKEE (reference sequence). This CDR3 reads CASSRTGDGNIQYF. Written as DNA, the CDR3 is TGTGCCAGCAGCCGGACAGGCGACGGGAACATTCAGTACTTC.

This clone was seen a few times. The chain is built from TRBV15 and TRBJ2-7; D ambiguous. The CDR3 spans 15 residues. Germline values: CDR1 LNHNV, CDR2 YYDKDF (reference sequence). Trimming removed 1 base at V and 2 bases at J, with 12 bases between. The CDR3 DNA sequence: TGTGCCACCAGCAGAGCCCCCCAAGGAGCCTACGAGCAGTACTTC. Residues: CATSRAPQGAYEQYF.

The table lists this clone with a few counts. The chain combines TRBV7-8 with TRBJ1-1; a weak D match, TRBD1 (5 bases). This CDR3 has 13 amino acids. V was shortened by 3 bases and J by 4 bases, with 9 bases between the two germline ends. Germline V gives CDR1 SGHVS, CDR2 FQNEAQ. CDR3 DNA sequence: TGTGCCAGCAGCTTGAGCGGGGGCACTGAAGCTTTCTTT. It is translated as CASSLSGGTEAFF.

With regard to this clone: Its ends do not fully match the called genes, so a read error is possible. The V and J genes are TRBV4-1 and TRBJ2-2; 10 bases map to TRBD1. Germline-derived CDR1 and CDR2 are MGHRA and YSYEKL. The CDR3 has 16 amino acids. CDR3 in DNA: TGCGCCAGCAGCCAAGGGACAGGGGGTGGCACCGGGGAGCCGTTTTTT. Its protein product is CASSQGTGGGTGEPFF.

The chain joins TRBV5-1 to TRBJ2-1; D perhaps matches TRBD1 (6 bases). Trimming took 3 bases from V and 7 from J, leaving 20 bases between them. The CDR3 runs 16 residues. The germline V gene encodes CDR1 SGHRS and CDR2 YFSETQ. The chain's CDR3 is CASSWTTGTLTNEQFF. The DNA of the CDR3 is TGCGCCAGCAGCTGGACCACAGGGACCCTGACAAATGAGCAGTTCTTC.

This clone was counted a few times. The sample contains more than one DNA sequence encoding this CDR3. V usage is TRBV5-6 and J usage is TRBJ1-1; D unclear. The V and J ends lost 0 bases and 2 bases respectively, with 5 bases between them. The germline V gene encodes CDR1 SGHDT and CDR2 YYEEEE. The CDR3 sequence is 13 residues long. The CDR3 spells CASSLGRNTEAFF. DNA of the CDR3: TGTGCCAGCAGCTTGGGGCGCAACACTGAAGCTTTCTTT.

This sequence joins TRBV10-3 and TRBJ2-7; D gene unclear. CDR1 and CDR2 from the germline V gene are ENHRY and SYGVKD. The V and J ends lost 11 bases and 2 bases respectively, with 16 bases between them. The CDR3 is 13 amino acids. The CDR3 loop reads CAVRLFPAYEQYF. CDR3 DNA sequence: TGTGCCGTAAGACTCTTTCCAGCCTACGAGCAGTACTTC.

This clone turned up a few times. The genes are TRBV4-3 and TRBJ2-5, with 10 bases matching TRBD1. V trimming: 0 bases; J trimming: 5 bases; junction bases outside the gene matches: 3. The CDR3 runs to 15 residues. Germline V gene data show CDR1 as LGHNA and CDR2 as YSLEER. The CDR3 nucleotides are TGCGCCAGCAGCCAAGACGACAGGGGGCAGGAGACCCAGTACTTC. Translated, it gives CASSQDDRGQETQYF.

The V and J genes are TRBV7-8 and TRBJ2-1; no clear D. V lost 4 bases, J lost 10 bases, and 8 bases lay in between. Germline assignment: CDR1 SGHVS and CDR2 FQNEAQ. The CDR3 consists of 11 residues. CDR3 protein: CASSSANEQFF. Written as DNA, the CDR3 is TGTGCCAGCAGCTCCGCCAACGAGCAGTTCTTC.

The chain carries TRBV28 and TRBJ1-3, with D possibly TRBD1 on 5 matching bases. The germline CDR1 and CDR2 sequences are MDHEN and SYDVKM. Deletions cut 2 bases from V and 1 base from J, with 12 bases between. The CDR3 consists of 16 residues. CDR3 nucleotide sequence: TGTGCCAGCAGTTTAACAGGAAGCCTTTCTGGAAACACCATATATTTT. Translated, it gives CASSLTGSLSGNTIYF. The whole variable domain, filled in from reference TRBV28 and TRBJ1-3, reads DVKVTQSSRYLVKRTGEKVFLECVQDMDHENMFWYRQDPGLGLRLIYFSYDVKMKEKGDIPEGYSVSREKKERFSLILESASTNQTSMYLCASSLTGSLSGNTIYFGEGSWLTVV.

The chain joins TRBV19 to TRBJ2-7, with 8 bases that match TRBD1. V shed 7 bases and J 4 bases; nucleotides not matched to a gene: 6. The germline V gene encodes CDR1 LNHDA and CDR2 SQIVND (reference sequence). This CDR3 has 13 amino acids. This CDR3 is CASKQRTGYEQYF. DNA of the CDR3: TGTGCCAGTAAGCAGCGGACAGGGTACGAGCAGTACTTC.

This chain connects TRBV15 to TRBJ2-3; tentative D call: TRBD2 (5 bases). V dropped 2 bases and J dropped 2 bases, with 8 bases sitting between them. This CDR3 has 14 amino acids. Per the germline V gene, CDR1 is LNHNV and CDR2 is YYDKDF (reference sequence). The CDR3 spells CATSRRLATDTQYF. The DNA of the CDR3 is TGTGCCACCAGCAGAAGGCTAGCCACAGATACGCAGTATTTT.

The genes are TRBV2 and TRBJ1-5, with D possibly being TRBD1 (6 bases). The V gene's germline CDR1 is SNHLY and CDR2 FYNNEI. Trimming pared 2 bases from V and 4 bases from J, leaving 12 bases between. The CDR3 consists of 15 residues. The CDR3: CASSENRAGNQPQHF. The CDR3 coding sequence is TGTGCCAGCAGTGAAAACAGGGCGGGGAATCAGCCCCAGCATTTT.

This clone was found a few times. V gene TRBV19 combines with J gene TRBJ1-2; weak D call: TRBD1 (5 bases). There are 14 residues in the CDR3. V gave up 2 bases and J gave up 4 bases, with 11 bases separating them. Germline V gives CDR1 LNHDA, CDR2 SQIVND (reference sequence). The CDR3: CASSISPGPYGYTF. As DNA, the CDR3 is TGTGCCAGTAGTATAAGCCCAGGGCCCTATGGCTACACCTTC.

J is TRBJ1-2 and V is TRBV4-1, with TRBD1 as a possible D gene (5 bases). V lost 1 base, J lost 7 bases, and 7 bases lay in between. The CDR3 has 12 amino acids. Germline V CDR1 and CDR2: MGHRA, YSYEKL. In DNA form, the CDR3 reads TGCGCCAGCAGCCAAGGGGGCAGTGGCTACACCTTC. This encodes CASSQGGSGYTF.